The 20 T cell receptor beta chains listed next were all sequenced from one sample in a study of T-cell memory formation after mild COVID-19 (dated by TCRdb to the early 2020s). Libraries came from 5' RACE. The sequencing machine was an Illumina NovaSeq 6000. TCRdb applied fastp at Q25 and MiXCR to the public reads, then kept only in-frame beta chains. Rows are unified per CDR3 protein, each entry keeping the most common DNA and genes. The sample table holds about 560,000 distinct CDR3 sequences, of which about a sixth were seen once. About 12% of the sample comes from the top ten. The sample consisted of PBMCs or a T cell subset sorted from them (not recorded which). The receptors derive from an adult woman who had mild COVID-19 (a few samples of this study predate the infection). The sample titles of this study are shuffled in the database, so cell type and time point are left out; the donor was told from shared clones.

In this sample, this clonotype turned up a few times. The genes are TRBV5-1 and TRBJ1-1, with D tentatively TRBD1 (5 bases). The CDR3 is made up of 17 amino acids. With 3 bases removed from V and 6 bases from J, the gap between germline ends came to 24 bases. The germline CDR1 and CDR2 sequences are SGHRS and YFSETQ. CDR3 in amino acids: CASSSTDPGRGRAEAFF. The CDR3 DNA is TGCGCCAGCAGCTCGACCGACCCCGGAAGGGGACGTGCTGAAGCTTTCTTT.

This chain links TRBV5-4 with TRBJ2-1, with a weak D call TRBD2 (5 bases). The germline V gene has CDR1 SGHNT and CDR2 YYREEE (reference sequence). The CDR3 runs to 12 residues. Trimming stripped 4 bases from V and 9 bases from J, with 11 bases between. The DNA for the CDR3 is TGTGCCAGCAGCCACGCGGGTGTTGAGCAGTTCTTC. This codes for CASSHAGVEQFF.

The chain links TRBV6-5 to TRBJ2-3, with D perhaps TRBD2 (6 bases). The CDR3 sequence is 15 residues long. Germline CDR1 and CDR2: MNHEY and SVGAGI. V lost 5 bases, J lost 0 bases, and 12 bases lay in between. The CDR3 coding sequence is TGTGCCAGCAGTCAATGGACTACTAGCACAGATACGCAGTATTTT. It encodes CASSQWTTSTDTQYF.

The chain carries TRBV10-1 and TRBJ2-2; D not resolved. CDR3 length: 14 residues. V dropped 3 bases and J dropped 4 bases, with 9 bases sitting between them. The germline V gene has CDR1 WNHNN and CDR2 SYGVQD (reference sequence). CDR3 amino acids: CASSDPTFTGELFF. The CDR3 nucleotides read TGCGCCAGCAGTGATCCTACGTTCACCGGGGAGCTGTTTTTT.

This clonotype appeared a few times. The rearrangement uses TRBV14 and TRBJ1-2; 7 nucleotides match TRBD1. The J segment lost 13 bases and the V segment lost 4 bases, leaving 9 bases of the junction unmatched. The CDR3 runs 12 residues. The germline V gene has CDR1 SGHDN and CDR2 FVKESK. The CDR3 region has the DNA TGTGCCAGCAGCCGTGACAGGGTTGGAATCACCTTC. Amino acid sequence: CASSRDRVGITF.

In its sample, this clonotype was seen a few times. The chain couples TRBV11-2 to TRBJ2-6; 8 bases fit TRBD1. The length of the CDR3 is 16 residues. Germline CDR1 SGHAT, CDR2 FQNNGV. V lost 5 bases to trimming and J lost 4 bases; unmatched junction nucleotides: 7. DNA of the CDR3: TGTGCCAGCAGCACTCAGGGGGCGCAGGGGGCCAACGTCCTGACTTTC. Translation: CASSTQGAQGANVLTF.

This sequence joins TRBV20-1 and TRBJ2-7; D unclear. CDR1 is DFQATT, CDR2 SNEGSKA, per germline (reference sequence). The CDR3 has 12 residues. Trimming removed 8 bases at V and 1 base at J, with 12 bases between. CDR3: CSLGFPSYEQYF. CDR3 bases: TGCAGTCTAGGTTTTCCATCCTACGAGCAGTACTTC.

This clonotype was recorded a few times. The chain has TRBV4-3 and TRBJ2-7, with unresolved D. Germline V gene data show CDR1 as LGHNA and CDR2 as YSLEER. The CDR3 has 17 amino acids. V lost 1 base to trimming and J lost 4 bases, with 20 bases between them. CDR3 amino acids: CASSQGFNAVPSYEQYF. CDR3 DNA sequence: TGCGCCAGCAGCCAAGGGTTTAACGCAGTTCCTTCGTACGAGCAGTACTTC.

This chain connects TRBV2 to TRBJ2-1; TRBD2 aligns across 7 bases. The CDR3 has 16 amino acids. CDR1 is SNHLY, CDR2 FYNNEI, per germline. The trim removed 5 bases at V and 0 bases at J, leaving 7 bases unmatched. The CDR3 bases are TGTGCCAGCAGTAAGCGTGGCGGGAGCTCCTACAATGAGCAGTTCTTC. Encoded protein: CASSKRGGSSYNEQFF.

V gene TRBV4-1 combines with J gene TRBJ2-7, with 7 bases lining up with TRBD1. Looked up from germline, CDR1 is MGHRA and CDR2 is YSYEKL. The ends lost 0 bases at V and 0 bases at J; junction bases unmatched: 8. The CDR3 loop spans 17 amino acids. Here the CDR3 reads CASSQETPGQISYEQYF. In DNA form, the CDR3 reads TGCGCCAGCAGCCAAGAAACCCCGGGACAGATCTCCTACGAGCAGTACTTC.

The rearrangement links TRBV5-4 to TRBJ2-1, with D tentatively TRBD2 (6 bases). V was pared by 4 bases and J by 3 bases, with 14 bases between. CDR1 is SGHNT and CDR2 is YYREEE in the germline V gene (reference sequence). This CDR3 spans 15 amino acids. The CDR3 here is CASSRSGSNYNEQFF. In DNA form, the CDR3 reads TGTGCCAGCAGCCGCAGCGGGTCTAACTACAATGAGCAGTTCTTC. Based on the CDR3 plus reference TRBV5-4 and TRBJ2-1, the full variable domain is ETGVTQSPTHLIKTRGQQVTLRCSSQSGHNTVSWYQQALGQGPQFIFQYYREEENGRGNFPPRFSGLQFPNYSSELNVNALELDDSALYLCASSRSGSNYNEQFFGPGTRLTVL.

This clonotype was observed a few times. The chain couples TRBV9 to TRBJ2-3; D remains unclear. CDR3 length equals 14 residues. Trimming left V 2 bases short and J 1 base short, with 8 bases between. Germline CDR1 SGDLS, CDR2 YYNGEE. In nucleotides, the CDR3 is TGTGCCAGCAGCGTTCAAAGCGGCACAGATACGCAGTATTTT. Protein sequence: CASSVQSGTDTQYF.

This clonotype was counted many times. The J gene is TRBJ1-2, the V gene TRBV12-3 or TRBV12-4, with D possibly being TRBD1 (5 bases). This CDR3 contains 14 residues. The V end was cut by 2 bases, the J end by 2 bases, with 9 bases between. The CDR3 region is CASSLRGANYGYTF. CDR3 in DNA: TGTGCCAGCAGTTTACGGGGCGCGAACTATGGCTACACCTTC.

This clonotype was counted ten times or more. The rearrangement uses TRBV7-9 and TRBJ2-4; the D gene could be TRBD1 or TRBD2 (6 bases each). The ends were cut back, 4 bases at V and 7 bases at J, with 20 bases in the middle. The CDR3 loop spans 16 amino acids. The germline V gene encodes CDR1 SEHNR and CDR2 FQNEAQ (reference sequence). The CDR3 DNA follows: TGTGCCAGCAGCTCCTCGACAGGCTCGACTAGTAACATTCAGTACTTC. Translation: CASSSSTGSTSNIQYF.

In its sample, this clonotype was seen many times. This chain joins TRBV12-3 or TRBV12-4 and TRBJ2-7; 13 bases are a match to TRBD2. The CDR3 loop spans 15 amino acids. V was pared by 6 bases and J by 3 bases, with 5 bases of the junction left unmatched. For the CDR3, the DNA is TGTGCCAGCAGCTGGACTAGCGGGAGTAACTACGAGCAGTACTTC. This sequence encodes CASSWTSGSNYEQYF.

This clonotype was picked up many times. The gene calls are TRBV7-9 and TRBJ1-2; 8 bases line up with TRBD1. Germline trimming cut 5 bases from V and 8 bases from J; bases unmatched to any gene: 7. Germline assignment: CDR1 SEHNR and CDR2 FQNEAQ (reference sequence). The CDR3 is 13 amino acids. The CDR3: CASSRQGSSGYTF. The CDR3 nucleotides are TGTGCCAGCAGCCGACAGGGGAGTAGCGGCTACACCTTC.

This clonotype has a handful of counts. The chain recombines TRBV20-1 with TRBJ2-3; 10 bases align to TRBD2. CDR1 and CDR2 from the germline V gene are DFQATT and SNEGSKA (reference sequence). V lost 0 bases to trimming and J lost 3 bases; unmatched junction nucleotides: 15. The CDR3 is made up of 19 amino acids. The DNA for the CDR3 is TGCAGTGCTAGAGATGTCCCTCTTCGACTAGCGGGTCGAACAGATACGCAGTATTTT. This sequence encodes CSARDVPLRLAGRTDTQYF.

The genes are TRBV12-3 or TRBV12-4 and TRBJ2-7; D tentatively reads TRBD1 or TRBD2 (5 bases each). Trimming cost V 3 bases and J 11 bases, with 11 bases left between them. CDR3 length: 11 amino acids. CDR3 sequence: CASSLGDVEYF. CDR3 DNA sequence: TGTGCCAGCAGTTTGGGGGATGTCGAGTACTTC.

The chain's CDR3 is CAWNLGLAGNYEQYF. CDR3 DNA sequence: TGTGCCTGGAACCTGGGACTAGCGGGGAACTACGAGCAGTACTTC. The V and J genes are TRBV30 and TRBJ2-7, with 13 bases aligning to TRBD2. The V gene's germline CDR1 is GTSNPN and CDR2 SVGIG (reference sequence). The CDR3 is made up of 15 amino acids. Germline trimming cut 4 bases from V and 3 bases from J; bases unmatched to any gene: 6.

The chain has TRBV20-1 and TRBJ2-3; 13 bases map to TRBD2. Germline CDR1 and CDR2: DFQATT and SNEGSKA (reference sequence). CDR3 size: 14 residues. With 4 bases clipped from V and 3 bases from J, the junction kept 1 base outside the gene matches. CDR3 sequence reads: CSAKGLAGTDTQYF. The DNA for the CDR3 is TGCAGTGCTAAGGGACTAGCGGGGACAGATACGCAGTATTTT.